These 21 T cell receptor beta chains originate from one sample sequenced in a study of T-cell memory formation after mild COVID-19. TCRdb passed the 5' RACE reads through MiXCR, listing each CDR3 protein once. This sample yields some 120,000 distinct CDR3 sequences, of which 16% are seen a single time; approximately 14% belongs to the top ten. The sequenced sample was PBMCs or a T cell subset sorted from them (not recorded which). These receptors originate from an adult woman who had mild COVID-19 (a few samples of this study predate the infection). Cell type and time point are not known.

This clonotype was seen more than once but under ten times. The rearrangement links TRBV7-3 to TRBJ2-2, with D maybe TRBD2 (6 bases). From germline, CDR1 is SGHTA and CDR2 FQGTGA. CDR3 length equals 19 residues. V gave up 0 bases and J gave up 4 bases, with 21 bases separating them. The CDR3 reads CASSLTPGTALRGTGELFF. Written as DNA, the CDR3 is TGTGCCAGCAGCTTAACGCCGGGGACCGCCCTGCGGGGCACCGGGGAGCTGTTTTTT.

The chain joins TRBV9 to TRBJ1-1; D call uncertain. V gave up 4 bases and J gave up 4 bases, with 17 bases separating them. Germline values: CDR1 SGDLS, CDR2 YYNGEE. This CDR3 is built from 15 residues. CDR3 DNA sequence: TGTGCCAGCAGCCAAACCCCGTCAGCGAGCACTGAAGCTTTCTTT. This codes for CASSQTPSASTEAFF. The full variable domain, completed using reference TRBV9 and TRBJ1-1, is DSGVTQTPKHLITATGQRVTLRCSPRSGDLSVYWYQQSLDQGLQFLIQYYNGEERAKGNILERFSAQQFPDLHSELNLSSLELGDSALYFCASSQTPSASTEAFFGQGTRLTVV.

The V gene is TRBV20-1, the J gene TRBJ2-2; no definite D call. The V and J ends lost 2 bases and 0 bases respectively, with 4 bases between them. Germline loops: CDR1 DFQATT, CDR2 SNEGSKA (reference sequence). The CDR3 loop spans 13 amino acids. The CDR3 region has the DNA TGCAGTGCTAGACATCCGAACACCGGGGAGCTGTTTTTT. This encodes CSARHPNTGELFF.

This chain joins TRBV18 and TRBJ1-2; D unresolved. The germline CDR1 and CDR2 sequences are KGHSH and LQKENI. This CDR3 is built from 12 residues. V was pared by 6 bases and J by 4 bases, with 9 bases between. CDR3 loop: CASSDVIYGYTF. Written as DNA, the CDR3 is TGTGCCAGCTCCGACGTCATCTATGGCTACACCTTC.

This clonotype appeared a single time. Just one base apart from a much larger clone, this may be a read error. V and J are TRBV6-6 and TRBJ1-5, with TRBD1 identical over 7 bases. This CDR3 spans 14 amino acids. CDR1 and CDR2 (germline): MNHNY, SVGAGI (reference sequence). J was trimmed by 8 bases and V by 10 bases; bases with no gene match: 14. Here the CDR3 DNA reads TGTGCCACAGGGGGAGGCAGATCCATTGAGCCCCAGCATTTT. Protein: CATGGGRSIEPQHF.

This clonotype has just a few counts. The V gene is TRBV7-2, the J gene TRBJ2-7; 12 positions agree with TRBD2. The J segment lost 2 bases and the V segment lost 8 bases, leaving 7 bases of the junction unmatched. CDR3 length equals 15 residues. Germline-derived CDR1 and CDR2 are SGHTA and FQGNSA. DNA for the CDR3: TGTGCCAGCGGCAAACTAGCGGGGGGTCCCTACGAGCAGTACTTC. Translation gives CASGKLAGGPYEQYF.

This clonotype came up a few times. J is TRBJ2-3 and V is TRBV19; possibly TRBD2 for D (6 bases). Germline values: CDR1 LNHDA, CDR2 SQIVND (reference sequence). The length of the CDR3 is 16 residues. Trimming pared 4 bases from V and 2 bases from J, leaving 16 bases between. The CDR3 spells CASSSLAGTNTDTQYF. CDR3 sequence (DNA): TGTGCCAGTAGTAGCCTGGCGGGAACCAACACAGATACGCAGTATTTT. Together with reference TRBV19 and TRBJ2-3, the CDR3 gives the full variable domain: DGGITQSPKYLFRKEGQNVTLSCEQNLNHDAMYWYRQDPGQGLRLIYYSQIVNDFQKGDIAEGYSVSREKKESFPLTVTSAQKNPTAFYLCASSSLAGTNTDTQYFGPGTRLTVL.

The rearrangement links TRBV6-2 or TRBV6-3 to TRBJ2-7; a possible D gene is TRBD1 (6 bases). The CDR3 sequence is 14 residues long. Deletions cut 0 bases from V and 3 bases from J, with 9 bases between. The germline gives CDR1 MNHEY, CDR2 SVGEGT. The CDR3 protein is CASSYSGGRYEQYF. The CDR3 DNA is TGTGCCAGCAGTTACTCAGGGGGACGCTACGAGCAGTACTTC.

This clonotype was counted a few times. This sequence joins TRBV15 and TRBJ1-5; 9 bases are shared with TRBD1. The length of the CDR3 is 15 residues. Germline CDR1 and CDR2: LNHNV and YYDKDF (reference sequence). The trim removed 1 base at V and 3 bases at J, leaving 1 base unmatched. The CDR3 is CATSRGDRDNQPQHF. CDR3 DNA: TGTGCCACCAGCAGAGGGGACAGGGACAATCAGCCCCAGCATTTT.

The rearrangement uses TRBV14 and TRBJ2-1; 12 bases match TRBD2. V lost 5 bases, J lost 8 bases, and 10 bases stayed unmatched. The CDR3 has 16 amino acids. The V gene's germline CDR1 is SGHDN and CDR2 FVKESK. DNA for the CDR3: TGTGCCAGCAGCGCCTTGACTAGCGGGAGCGATCATGAGCAGTTCTTC. Its translation is CASSALTSGSDHEQFF.

This clonotype was counted only a few times. This rearrangement joins TRBV5-5 to TRBJ1-5, with D unresolved. Germline V lookup: CDR1 SGHKS, CDR2 YYEKEE (reference sequence). The CDR3 loop spans 14 amino acids. The V and J ends lost 0 bases and 1 base respectively, with 5 bases between them. CDR3 sequence: CASSLGVSNQPQHF. The CDR3 coding sequence is TGTGCCAGCAGCTTGGGGGTAAGCAATCAGCCCCAGCATTTT.

V gene TRBV6-5 combines with J gene TRBJ2-5; 8 bases fit TRBD2. Per the germline V gene, CDR1 is MNHEY and CDR2 is SVGAGI. Unmatched junction bases numbered 7, after V lost 2 bases and J lost 5 bases. The CDR3 sequence is 15 residues long. The CDR3 loop reads CASSYDRGGRETQYF. The DNA of the CDR3 is TGTGCCAGCAGTTACGACCGGGGGGGCCGGGAGACCCAGTACTTC.

In its sample, this clonotype was seen a few times. The chain employs TRBV12-3 or TRBV12-4 and TRBJ2-7, with D tentatively TRBD2 (5 bases). V lost 2 bases and J lost 2, with 13 bases in between. This CDR3 has 15 residues. CDR3 bases: TGTGCCAGCAGTTTACGCGGGCGAGAAACCTACGAGCAGTACTTC. Protein product: CASSLRGRETYEQYF.

V and J are TRBV12-3 or TRBV12-4 and TRBJ1-5; TRBD1 matches 7 bases. V shed 3 bases, J shed 4 bases, and the junction held 3 bases outside the gene matches. CDR3 length: 14 amino acids. CDR3 DNA sequence: TGTGCCAGCAGTTTCACAGGGGAGAATCAGCCCCAGCATTTT. Translating it yields CASSFTGENQPQHF.

The chain is built from TRBV11-3 and TRBJ2-2; D ambiguous. V lost 5 bases, J lost 1 base, and 8 bases lay in between. The CDR3 is made up of 14 amino acids. The germline gives CDR1 SGHNT, CDR2 YENEEA. The DNA for the CDR3 is TGTGCCAGCAGCCGCAGACAGAACACCGGGGAGCTGTTTTTT. Translated, it gives CASSRRQNTGELFF.

The rearrangement uses TRBV23-1 and TRBJ1-5; D gene uncertain. TRBV23-1 is treated as an ORF (open reading frame) with a function not yet certain. CDR3 length equals 17 residues. V lost 8 bases and J lost 0, with 20 bases in between. CDR3 nucleotide sequence: TGCGCCAGCGGACTAATCAGGACGGACGATAGCAATCAGCCCCAGCATTTT. Translating it yields CASGLIRTDDSNQPQHF.

At least ten counts were recorded for this clonotype. The V gene is TRBV5-1, the J gene TRBJ2-5; D remains ambiguous. Between the trimmed V and J ends, which lost 4 bases and 5 bases, there was a span of 9 bases. The CDR3 runs 12 residues. Looked up from germline, CDR1 is SGHRS and CDR2 is YFSETQ. The CDR3 DNA is TGCGCCAGCAGCGAACCTAGGGAGACCCAGTACTTC. This codes for CASSEPRETQYF. The entire variable domain, with the rest obtained from reference TRBV5-1 and TRBJ2-5, is as follows: KAGVTQTPRYLIKTRGQQVTLSCSPISGHRSVSWYQQTPGQGLQFLFEYFSETQRNKGNFPGRFSGRQFSNSRSEMNVSTLELGDSALYLCASSEPRETQYFGPGTRLLVL.

This clonotype was counted only a few times. The genes are TRBV7-2 and TRBJ2-3, with TRBD2 matching 7 bases. Germline V gene lookup returns CDR1 SGHTA and CDR2 FQGNSA. Unmatched junction bases numbered 8, after V lost 5 bases and J lost 0 bases. This CDR3 is built from 16 residues. The CDR3 protein is CASSPRIGGSTDTQYF. CDR3 coding DNA: TGTGCCAGCAGCCCGCGAATCGGGGGGAGCACAGATACGCAGTATTTT.

The sample holds a few counts of this clonotype. The V gene is TRBV12-3 or TRBV12-4, the J gene TRBJ1-5; D is ambiguous. Trimming shortened V by 6 bases and J by 0 bases, and 6 bases separated the two germline ends. The CDR3 has 13 residues. CDR3 DNA sequence: TGTGCCAGCAGACTATCTAGCAATCAGCCCCAGCATTTT. As protein: CASRLSSNQPQHF.

A few counts support this clonotype. J is TRBJ2-7 and V is TRBV5-1, with 10 bases aligning to TRBD1. Germline trimming cut 4 bases from V and 2 bases from J; bases unmatched to any gene: 3. Germline V gene lookup returns CDR1 SGHRS and CDR2 YFSETQ. The CDR3 is made up of 14 amino acids. CDR3 loop: CASSSGQGAYEQYF. The CDR3 bases are TGCGCCAGCAGCAGCGGACAGGGGGCCTACGAGCAGTACTTC.

The chain employs TRBV20-1 and TRBJ2-1, with a possible D match to TRBD1 (6 bases). V lost 2 bases, J lost 1 base, and 18 bases lay in between. The CDR3 has 17 residues. Germline V lookup: CDR1 DFQATT, CDR2 SNEGSKA (reference sequence). CDR3 bases: TGCAGTGCTAGAATTTCGCAGGGGCCGTGGTCCTACAATGAGCAGTTCTTC. The encoded protein is CSARISQGPWSYNEQFF.